Each of the 29 T cell receptor beta chains below was sequenced from the same sample in a study. TCRdb reanalysed the 5' RACE reads using MiXCR and keeps one entry per CDR3 protein. The table has tens of thousands of distinct CDR3 sequences, around 20% seen once. Cells sorted as Tregs were CD4+, CD25+ and CD127-/low. Sequenced: Tregs sorted from blood. All receptors derive from a female donor with breast cancer.

Note on this clonotype: Given the absence of the conserved phenylalanine or tryptophan at the CDR3 end, a read error is likely. The chain recombines TRBV7-2 with TRBJ2-3, with 8 bases lining up with TRBD2. Germline CDR1 and CDR2: SGHTA and FQGNSA. The CDR3 totals 16 residues. With 6 bases clipped from V and 2 bases from J, the junction kept 10 bases outside the gene matches. For the CDR3, the DNA is TGTGCCAGCAGTTTCATACTAGCGGAGGACACAGATACGCAGTATTAT. This translates into CASSFILAEDTDTQYY.

V and J are TRBV13 and TRBJ1-1; D gene ambiguous. Germline loops: CDR1 PRHDT, CDR2 FYEKMQ (reference sequence). V was shortened by 0 bases and J by 7 bases, with 6 bases between the two germline ends. The CDR3 loop spans 12 amino acids. DNA of the CDR3: TGTGCCAGCAGCTTAGGCCAAGGTGAAGCTTTCTTT. Protein: CASSLGQGEAFF.

The table lists this clonotype with many counts. This chain uses TRBV6-2 or TRBV6-3 with TRBJ2-1; 10 nucleotides agree with TRBD2. V was pared by 4 bases and J by 8 bases, with 11 bases of the junction left unmatched. Germline V lookup: CDR1 MNHEY, CDR2 SVGEGT. The CDR3 consists of 16 residues. The CDR3 is CASSSERGGLFDEQFF. The CDR3 DNA is TGTGCCAGCAGTTCAGAGCGGGGGGGCCTATTCGATGAGCAGTTCTTC.

Regarding this clonotype: With a much larger clone just one base away, this may be a read error. The chain carries TRBV5-1 and TRBJ2-1; either TRBD1 or TRBD2 may fit D (5 bases each). Trimming took off 4 bases at V and 4 bases at J, with 15 bases between the two ends. This CDR3 has 15 amino acids. The germline gives CDR1 SGHRS, CDR2 YFSETQ. DNA for the CDR3: TGCGCCAGCAGCATGGATGGGACGAGATACAATGAGCAGTTCTTC. It encodes CASSMDGTRYNEQFF.

V usage is TRBV28 and J usage is TRBJ2-7; weak D call: TRBD2 (6 bases). Between the trimmed V and J ends, which lost 6 bases and 0 bases, there was a span of 12 bases. Germline lookup yields CDR1 MDHEN and CDR2 SYDVKM. The CDR3 length is 14 residues. CDR3 DNA sequence: TGTGCCAGCAGCCTAACCGGGAGCTCCTACGAGCAGTACTTC. Translation gives CASSLTGSSYEQYF.

This clonotype was seen only a few times. V and J are TRBV3-1 and TRBJ2-2; D remains unclear. This CDR3 has 15 residues. The germline gives CDR1 LGHDT, CDR2 YNNKEL (reference sequence). V was clipped by 4 bases and J by 2 bases, with 11 bases between them. The DNA of the CDR3 is TGTGCCAGCAGCCCTACCCGATCTAACACCGGGGAGCTGTTTTTT. Protein product: CASSPTRSNTGELFF. Together with reference TRBV3-1 and TRBJ2-2, the CDR3 gives the full variable domain: DTAVSQTPKYLVTQMGNDKSIKCEQNLGHDTMYWYKQDSKKFLKIMFSYNNKELIINETVPNRFSPKSPDKAHLNLHINSLELGDSAVYFCASSPTRSNTGELFFGEGSRLTVL.

This clonotype showed up just a few times. The V gene is TRBV5-1, the J gene TRBJ2-7, with D possibly TRBD2 on 6 matching bases. Germline values: CDR1 SGHRS, CDR2 YFSETQ. The CDR3 totals 14 residues. V was cut by 1 base and J by 3 bases, with 11 bases left in between. For the CDR3, the DNA is TGCGCCAGCAGCTTGCGTCCTAGCGACTACGAGCAGTACTTC. Its protein is CASSLRPSDYEQYF. Variable domain in full (rest from reference TRBV5-1 and TRBJ2-7): KAGVTQTPRYLIKTRGQQVTLSCSPISGHRSVSWYQQTPGQGLQFLFEYFSETQRNKGNFPGRFSGRQFSNSRSEMNVSTLELGDSALYLCASSLRPSDYEQYFGPGTRLTVT.

This clonotype has just a few counts. The CDR3 sequence is CSARAPSGLAGILPDTQYF. CDR3 bases: TGCAGTGCTAGAGCCCCTTCGGGGCTAGCGGGAATCCTCCCGGATACGCAGTATTTT. The genes are TRBV20-1 and TRBJ2-3; TRBD2 agrees at 9 bases. CDR1 DFQATT and CDR2 SNEGSKA come from the germline V gene (reference sequence). Trimming cost V 1 base and J 6 bases; bases outside gene matches: 20. The CDR3 extends over 19 amino acids.

The sample holds many counts of this clonotype. The chain is built from TRBV20-1 and TRBJ1-2; 8 nucleotides agree with TRBD1. Germline V gene data show CDR1 as DFQATT and CDR2 as SNEGSKA (reference sequence). The CDR3 loop spans 17 amino acids. V shed 3 bases, J shed 4 bases, and the junction held 16 bases outside the gene matches. CDR3 residues: CSASWTPGQGARYGYTF. The CDR3 coding sequence is TGCAGTGCTAGTTGGACCCCCGGACAGGGAGCTCGCTATGGCTACACCTTC.

This chain joins TRBV9 and TRBJ1-3, with D perhaps TRBD1 (5 bases). V lost 3 bases to trimming and J lost 0 bases, with 7 bases between them. Germline V lookup: CDR1 SGDLS, CDR2 YYNGEE. The CDR3 has 14 residues. In DNA form, the CDR3 reads TGTGCCAGCAGCGCCCAGGGCTCTGGAAACACCATATATTTT. This sequence encodes CASSAQGSGNTIYF.

About this clonotype itself: A much more abundant neighbour one base away suggests this may be a read error. The chain combines TRBV7-9 with TRBJ2-3, with D perhaps matching TRBD1 or TRBD2 (5 bases each). Germline CDR1 is SEHNR and CDR2 is FQNEAQ (reference sequence). This CDR3 has 15 amino acids. The CDR3 region has the DNA TGTGCCGGCAGCTTAGCAGGGAGAGTGACAGATACGCAGTATTTT. Residues: CAGSLAGRVTDTQYF.

About this clonotype itself: One junction end does not reproduce the germline sequence, and a read error may be involved. This chain links TRBV3-1 with TRBJ2-1, with TRBD2 as a possible D gene (5 bases). The CDR3 has 16 amino acids. Germline lookup yields CDR1 LGHDT and CDR2 YNNKEL (reference sequence). The CDR3 coding sequence is TGTGCCAGCGGCCAAGAGGCCGGACTCCCCTACAATGAGCAGTTCTTC. This codes for CASGQEAGLPYNEQFF.

This chain joins TRBV11-2 and TRBJ2-1; TRBD2 agrees at 10 bases. Germline V gene lookup returns CDR1 SGHAT and CDR2 FQNNGV. The ends lost 4 bases at V and 7 bases at J; junction bases unmatched: 10. The CDR3 totals 16 residues. The CDR3 region has the DNA TGTGCCAGCAGCTCGCCCGGACTAGCGGCCTCTAATGAGCAGTTCTTC. It codes for CASSSPGLAASNEQFF.

This chain uses TRBV12-3 or TRBV12-4 with TRBJ2-7, with unresolved D. This CDR3 contains 14 residues. Trimming stripped 2 bases from V and 2 bases from J, with 10 bases between. Here the CDR3 reads CASSLSGLAYEQYF. For the CDR3, the DNA is TGTGCCAGCAGTTTATCTGGCTTGGCCTACGAGCAGTACTTC.

This clonotype was seen a handful of times. The V gene is TRBV5-1, the J gene TRBJ1-1; possible D gene TRBD1, 5 bases. CDR1 is SGHRS, CDR2 YFSETQ, per germline. Trimming took 2 bases from V and 0 from J, leaving 17 bases between them. There are 17 residues in the CDR3. The CDR3 loop is CASSLGGRVYLNTEAFF. The CDR3 DNA reads TGCGCCAGCAGCTTAGGCGGCAGGGTGTACTTGAACACTGAAGCTTTCTTT.

This clonotype came up a few times. Just one base apart from a much larger clone, this may be a read error. No conserved phenylalanine or tryptophan ends this CDR3, so it is likely a read error. The chain links TRBV7-3 to TRBJ2-2; D possibly corresponds to TRBD1 (5 bases). There are 15 residues in the CDR3. Germline lookup yields CDR1 SGHTA and CDR2 FQGTGA. Trimming stripped 2 bases from V and 7 bases from J, with 14 bases between. The DNA of the CDR3 is TGTGCCAGCAGCTTAGCGAAGCCAGGGATCGGGGAGCTGTTTTCT. Translating gives CASSLAKPGIGELFS.

The V gene is TRBV6-6, the J gene TRBJ2-2; tentative D call: TRBD2 (6 bases). With 2 bases removed from V and 0 bases from J, the gap between germline ends came to 10 bases. The germline V gene has CDR1 MNHNY and CDR2 SVGAGI (reference sequence). The CDR3 sequence is 16 residues long. This CDR3 is CASSYKTGANTGELFF. CDR3 in DNA: TGTGCCAGCAGTTACAAGACGGGGGCGAACACCGGGGAGCTGTTTTTT.

The CDR3 here is CASSQSRNGYTF. The CDR3 bases are TGTGCCAGCAGCCAATCACGGAATGGCTACACCTTC. This rearrangement joins TRBV16 to TRBJ1-2; no clear D. This CDR3 is 12 amino acids long. Germline CDR1 KGHSY, CDR2 FQNENV. V was shortened by 0 bases and J by 6 bases, with 5 bases between the two germline ends.

V gene TRBV25-1 combines with J gene TRBJ2-2; possibly TRBD2 for D (6 bases). Germline CDR1 and CDR2: MGHDK and SYGVNS. The V end lost 6 bases, the J end lost 7 bases, and 21 bases lay between the germline ends. The CDR3 runs to 16 residues. DNA of the CDR3: TGTGCCAGCAGGGGTGGTGTACGGGAGAATGGCGGGGAGCTGTTTTTT. It specifies CASRGGVRENGGELFF.

Only a few counts were recorded for this clonotype. V gene TRBV5-6 combines with J gene TRBJ2-7, with D perhaps matching TRBD1 or TRBD2 (5 bases each). Trimming removed 4 bases from V and 3 bases from J, with 17 bases in between. The CDR3 is 15 amino acids. Per the germline V gene, CDR1 is SGHDT and CDR2 is YYEEEE. CDR3 residues: CASSLWDLPGYEQYF. The CDR3 bases are TGTGCCAGCAGCCTTTGGGACCTTCCGGGCTACGAGCAGTACTTC.

The table lists this clonotype with many counts. The gene calls are TRBV12-3 or TRBV12-4 and TRBJ2-1; D not resolved. Trimming stripped 5 bases from V and 10 bases from J, with 12 bases between. The CDR3 runs to 12 residues. The CDR3 DNA sequence: TGTGCCAGCAGTCCGGCCCCCCGGGAGCAGTTCTTC. Protein product: CASSPAPREQFF.

This clonotype was picked up a small number of times. A much larger clone differs by one base, so this may be a read error. The V gene is TRBV20-1, the J gene TRBJ2-1; TRBD2 might be the D (5 bases). This CDR3 contains 15 residues. The germline gives CDR1 DFQATT, CDR2 SNEGSKA (reference sequence). CDR3: CSTRDSRQTYNEQFF. The CDR3 DNA reads as TGCAGTACTAGAGATTCCAGGCAGACCTACAATGAGCAGTTCTTC.

A note on this clonotype: A much larger clone lies one base from this, so it may be a read error. The chain couples TRBV28 to TRBJ1-5; 7 nucleotides match TRBD1. This CDR3 contains 15 residues. The germline CDR1 and CDR2 sequences are MDHEN and SYDVKM. The CDR3 coding sequence is TGTGCCAGCAGTTTAACGGGACAGACCAATCAGCCCCGGCATTTT. Translation gives CASSLTGQTNQPRHF.

V and J are TRBV30 and TRBJ2-7; 10 bases are a match to TRBD1. CDR1 and CDR2 from the germline V gene are GTSNPN and SVGIG (reference sequence). The CDR3 length is 13 residues. V lost 6 bases and J lost 6; bases outside the gene matches: 8. CDR3 in amino acids: CACPRDRGGEQYF. DNA of the CDR3: TGTGCCTGCCCCCGGGACAGGGGTGGCGAGCAGTACTTC.

This clonotype was seen a handful of times. This chain joins TRBV27 and TRBJ2-7, with TRBD2 identical over 11 bases. The V segment lost 3 bases and the J segment 2 bases; nucleotides outside the gene matches: 3. The CDR3 loop spans 15 amino acids. Germline lookup yields CDR1 MNHEY and CDR2 SMNVEV (reference sequence). Here the CDR3 DNA reads TGTGCCAGCAGTTTCGGGACTAGCGGACCCTACGAGCAGTACTTC. It specifies CASSFGTSGPYEQYF.

A note on this clonotype: This may arise from a read error, as a much more abundant clone is one base away. This chain joins TRBV20-1 and TRBJ2-5; D call uncertain. Germline lookup yields CDR1 DFQATT and CDR2 SNEGSKA (reference sequence). The CDR3 totals 12 residues. Here the CDR3 DNA reads TGCAGTGCTATCCGCGGCCAAAAGACCCAGTACTTC. As protein: CSAIRGQKTQYF.

A word on this clonotype: This could be a read error, since a much larger clone is one nucleotide away. The CDR3 ends on some other residue instead of the conserved phenylalanine or tryptophan, so this is likely a read error. It is unclear where the CDR3 begins or ends on the DNA, so no DNA is shown, and the CDR3 is as TCRdb lists it. The rearrangement uses TRBV27 and TRBJ2-1; the table calls TRBD2, which could not be checked here. The CDR3 is 12 residues long, ends included. Germline CDR1 MNHEY, CDR2 SMNVEV (reference sequence). CDR3: CASSFPGAPELL.

The table lists this clonotype with a few counts. The chain combines TRBV18 with TRBJ2-1; possible D gene TRBD2, 6 bases. Germline CDR1 KGHSH, CDR2 LQKENI. CDR3 length: 18 residues. V was pared by 3 bases and J by 0 bases, with 18 bases between. CDR3 coding DNA: TGTGCCAGCTCACCTAATGTGGCGGGAAGCAGCTCCTACAATGAGCAGTTCTTC. The encoded protein is CASSPNVAGSSSYNEQFF.

V and J are TRBV7-9 and TRBJ1-2; D not certain. The CDR3 spans 14 residues. Between the trimmed V and J ends, which lost 1 base and 8 bases, there was a span of 14 bases. Germline V gene data show CDR1 as SEHNR and CDR2 as FQNEAQ (reference sequence). This CDR3 is CASSLVSPMWGYTF. The CDR3 DNA sequence: TGTGCCAGCAGCTTAGTTTCACCTATGTGGGGCTACACCTTC. The variable domain in full, completed from reference TRBV7-9 and TRBJ1-2, reads DTGVSQNPRHKITKRGQNVTFRCDPISEHNRLYWYRQTLGQGPEFLTYFQNEAQLEKSRLLSDRFSAERPKGSFSTLEIQRTEQGDSAMYLCASSLVSPMWGYTFGSGTRLTVV.